Following are 28 T cell receptor beta chains from one sample sequenced in a study of T cell responses to AZD1222 COVID-19 vaccine. Generated by immunoSEQ multiplex PCR, the TCRdb table keeps only in-frame clones and is missing some. This table has 64,000 or so clones, 84% appearing once. Sequencing was performed on peripheral blood, taken on day 0 of AZD1222 vaccination. The origin of the receptors is an adult in good health.

The rearrangement links TRBV7-2 to TRBJ2-2; 8 nucleotides line up with TRBD2. The V and J ends lost 5 bases and 0 bases, in that order; junction bases with no gene match: 2. The CDR3 is made up of 15 amino acids. Germline V gives CDR1 SGHTA, CDR2 FQGNSA. The CDR3 coding sequence is TGTGCCAGCAGCCTGACTAGCGCGAACACCGGGGAGCTGTTTTTT. Its protein product is CASSLTSANTGELFF.

The chain has TRBV5-1 and TRBJ2-3, with 11 bases aligning to TRBD2. The CDR3 loop spans 16 amino acids. CDR1 is SGHRS and CDR2 is YFSETQ in the germline V gene. Trimming at V came to 3 bases and at J to 2 bases, leaving 5 bases not matched to a gene. CDR3 residues: CASSWVSGGDTDTQYF. Here the CDR3 DNA reads TGCGCCAGCAGCTGGGTTAGCGGGGGGGACACAGATACGCAGTATTTT.

The sample holds many counts of this clone. This chain links TRBV19 with TRBJ2-1; 10 nucleotides match TRBD2. The CDR3 consists of 15 residues. V shed 3 bases, J shed 13 bases, and the junction held 12 bases outside the gene matches. Germline CDR1 is LNHDA and CDR2 is SQIVND (reference sequence). The CDR3: CASSILAGAPRSQFF. For the CDR3, the DNA is TGTGCCAGTAGTATCCTAGCGGGGGCCCCGAGGAGCCAGTTCTTC. Together with reference TRBV19 and TRBJ2-1, the CDR3 gives the full variable domain: DGGITQSPKYLFRKEGQNVTLSCEQNLNHDAMYWYRQDPGQGLRLIYYSQIVNDFQKGDIAEGYSVSREKKESFPLTVTSAQKNPTAFYLCASSILAGAPRSQFFGPGTRLTVL.

The chain links TRBV5-4 to TRBJ2-2; 7 bases are shared with TRBD1. V was pared by 0 bases and J by 7 bases, with 9 bases of the junction left unmatched. Germline V CDR1 and CDR2: SGHNT, YYREEE (reference sequence). This CDR3 is built from 16 residues. DNA for the CDR3: TGTGCCAGCAGCTTGGGGACTTACAGGGGTGTCGGGGAGCTGTTTTTT. It specifies CASSLGTYRGVGELFF.

This clone was picked up a small number of times. The V and J genes are TRBV11-2 and TRBJ2-7, with 9 bases fitting TRBD1. With V trimmed by 5 bases and J by 0 bases, 2 bases remained unmatched. The germline gives CDR1 SGHAT, CDR2 FQNNGV. The CDR3 runs 14 residues. The CDR3 protein is CASSLDRGSYEQYF. CDR3 coding DNA: TGTGCCAGCAGCCTGGACAGGGGCTCCTACGAGCAGTACTTC.

V is TRBV10-3 and J is TRBJ2-5; D possibly corresponds to TRBD2 (6 bases). Germline CDR1 and CDR2: ENHRY and SYGVKD. The V and J ends lost 4 bases and 3 bases respectively, with 6 bases between them. The CDR3 consists of 12 residues. The CDR3: CAISGLEETQYF. CDR3 coding DNA: TGTGCCATCAGTGGACTAGAAGAGACCCAGTACTTC.

The rearrangement links TRBV7-2 to TRBJ2-7; D is ambiguous. Trimming pared 2 bases from V and 3 bases from J, leaving 8 bases between. Per germline, CDR1 SGHTA and CDR2 FQGNSA. CDR3 length: 13 residues. The chain's CDR3 is CASSLSKSYEQYF. The DNA for the CDR3 is TGTGCCAGCAGCTTATCTAAAAGCTACGAGCAGTACTTC.

This clone was counted between two and nine times. The V gene is TRBV6-1, the J gene TRBJ1-2, with D unresolved. Germline V CDR1 and CDR2: MNHNS, SASEGT. V shed 0 bases and J shed 4 bases, with 15 bases lying between them. The CDR3 is 16 residues long. The DNA for the CDR3 is TGTGCCAGCAGTGAAGCGAGCAGGTTAGGTGGCTATGGCTACACCTTC. It codes for CASSEASRLGGYGYTF.

This chain joins TRBV3-1 (or the pseudogene TRBV3-2) and TRBJ2-7, with 8 bases lining up with TRBD1. CDR3 length equals 14 residues. In germline, CDR1 is LGHDT, CDR2 YNNKEL (reference sequence). The junction had 4 bases not matched to a gene; V was cut back by 3 bases and J by 3 bases. The CDR3 region has the DNA TGTGCCAGCAGCCACAGGACAGGGCACTACGAGCAGTACTTC. Its translation: CASSHRTGHYEQYF.

This rearrangement joins TRBV3-1 (or the pseudogene TRBV3-2) to TRBJ1-5; no definite D call. Trimming stripped 1 base from V and 5 bases from J, with 15 bases between. There are 16 residues in the CDR3. Germline V CDR1 and CDR2: LGHDT, YNNKEL (reference sequence). The CDR3 loop is CASSQAHGRTYQPQHF. The CDR3 bases are TGTGCCAGCAGCCAAGCCCACGGGAGGACCTATCAGCCCCAGCATTTT.

The chain combines TRBV28 with TRBJ2-7; TRBD1 is a possible D gene (7 bases). This CDR3 contains 14 residues. V was clipped by 3 bases and J by 3 bases, with 12 bases between them. CDR1 is MDHEN and CDR2 is SYDVKM in the germline V gene. The CDR3 coding sequence is TGTGCCAGCAGTTTCCAGGGGGGCGGCTACGAGCAGTACTTC. Its translation: CASSFQGGGYEQYF.

The genes are TRBV19 and TRBJ1-4, with TRBD1 matching over 8 bases. Germline V gives CDR1 LNHDA, CDR2 SQIVND (reference sequence). With 5 bases clipped from V and 1 base from J, the junction kept 3 bases outside the gene matches. The CDR3 sequence is 15 residues long. The CDR3 region is CASSSQGVTNEKLFF. CDR3 coding DNA: TGTGCCAGTAGTTCACAGGGGGTAACTAATGAAAAACTGTTTTTT.

In its sample, this clone was seen once. J is TRBJ2-1 and V is TRBV27; TRBD2 agrees at 11 bases. Trimming at V came to 3 bases and at J to 4 bases, leaving 2 bases not matched to a gene. CDR1 and CDR2 (germline): MNHEY, SMNVEV (reference sequence). There are 15 residues in the CDR3. The CDR3 region is CASSLRLAGYNEQFF. In nucleotides, the CDR3 is TGTGCCAGCAGTTTGAGACTAGCGGGGTACAATGAGCAGTTCTTC.

J is TRBJ2-7 and V is TRBV12-3 or TRBV12-4; D not resolved. This CDR3 has 12 amino acids. V gave up 8 bases and J gave up 6 bases, with 14 bases separating them. The chain's CDR3 is CASVLGRAEQYF. DNA of the CDR3: TGTGCCAGCGTTCTGGGTCGGGCCGAGCAGTACTTC.

The CDR3 sequence is CASSDRDRLLFYEQYF. In DNA, the CDR3 is TGTGCCAGTAGTGATCGGGACAGGCTTTTATTTTACGAGCAGTACTTC. The chain couples TRBV19 to TRBJ2-7; TRBD1 matches 8 bases. Losses at the gene ends were 5 bases for V and 4 bases for J; bases not matched to a gene: 13. Germline assignment: CDR1 LNHDA and CDR2 SQIVND (reference sequence). The CDR3 covers 16 residues.

This chain joins TRBV7-2 and TRBJ2-1; 11 bases are shared with TRBD2. Trimming cost V 6 bases and J 8 bases; bases outside gene matches: 3. Germline loops: CDR1 SGHTA, CDR2 FQGNSA. The CDR3 covers 13 residues. CDR3 sequence reads: CASRLAGDYEQFF. CDR3 sequence (DNA): TGTGCCAGCAGACTAGCGGGGGACTATGAGCAGTTCTTC.

The V gene is TRBV10-1, the J gene TRBJ1-2; D gene unclear. CDR1 WNHNN and CDR2 SYGVQD come from the germline V gene (reference sequence). The V end was cut by 3 bases, the J end by 10 bases, with 21 bases between. This CDR3 has 15 residues. CDR3 nucleotides: TGCGCCAGCAGTGAAAGACCTGGACGATCACGGGACTACACCTTC. Its translation: CASSERPGRSRDYTF.

A note on this clone: This may be a read error, as it is one base from a much larger clone. V is TRBV7-9 and J is TRBJ1-1; D is perhaps TRBD1 (5 bases). The V end lost 4 bases, the J end lost 6 bases, and 15 bases lay between the germline ends. Germline V gene lookup returns CDR1 SEHNR and CDR2 FQNEAQ (reference sequence). The CDR3 consists of 14 residues. CDR3 bases: TGTGCCAGCAGCTCTTCCGACAGCAACGCTGAAGCTTTCTTT. Protein sequence: CASSSSDSNAEAFF.

This rearrangement joins TRBV9 to TRBJ1-3; unclear D gene. Germline V gene data show CDR1 as SGDLS and CDR2 as YYNGEE. The CDR3 runs to 14 residues. Trimming removed 3 bases at V and 4 bases at J, with 11 bases between. The CDR3 protein is CASSGERWGNTIYF. The CDR3 region has the DNA TGTGCCAGCAGCGGTGAGCGGTGGGGAAACACCATATATTTT.

The V call is TRBV7-2, the J call TRBJ1-1; D not resolved. With 5 bases removed from V and 0 bases from J, the gap between germline ends came to 13 bases. This CDR3 has 15 amino acids. Germline lookup yields CDR1 SGHTA and CDR2 FQGNSA. CDR3 protein: CASSGYGSMNTEAFF. CDR3 DNA sequence: TGTGCCAGCAGCGGCTACGGGAGCATGAACACTGAAGCTTTCTTT.

This clone showed up just a few times. The rearrangement uses TRBV12-3 or TRBV12-4 and TRBJ2-1, with D possibly matching TRBD1 (6 bases). CDR3 length equals 11 residues. V lost 5 bases and J lost 12, with 11 bases in between. Here the CDR3 DNA reads TGTGCCAGCAGTATACAGGGTCGGCAGTTCTTC. Protein: CASSIQGRQFF.

The chain couples TRBV28 to TRBJ1-6, with a possible D match to TRBD1 (6 bases). The germline CDR1 and CDR2 sequences are MDHEN and SYDVKM. This CDR3 is built from 15 residues. Trimming removed 6 bases at V and 6 bases at J, with 15 bases between. The CDR3 DNA sequence: TGTGCCAGCAGGGGGGACACTAGCGGTAATTCACCCCTCCACTTT. This translates into CASRGDTSGNSPLHF. The variable domain in full, with the rest retrieved from reference TRBV28 and TRBJ1-6, is DVKVTQSSRYLVKRTGEKVFLECVQDMDHENMFWYRQDPGLGLRLIYFSYDVKMKEKGDIPEGYSVSREKKERFSLILESASTNQTSMYLCASRGDTSGNSPLHFGNGTRLTVT.

The rearrangement links TRBV5-6 to TRBJ1-6; D gene uncertain. Between the trimmed V and J ends, which lost 4 bases and 2 bases, there was a span of 16 bases. This CDR3 spans 17 amino acids. Germline CDR1 reads SGHDT; CDR2 reads YYEEEE. CDR3 amino acids: CASSNSKLHAYNSPLHF. The CDR3 coding sequence is TGTGCCAGCAGCAATTCTAAATTACACGCCTATAATTCACCCCTCCACTTT.

The V gene is TRBV6-2 or TRBV6-3, the J gene TRBJ1-2; D is unresolved. CDR1 is MNHEY and CDR2 is SVGEGT in the germline V gene. CDR3 length: 12 amino acids. Trimming shortened V by 2 bases and J by 4 bases, and 5 bases separated the two germline ends. Here the CDR3 DNA reads TGTGCCAGCAGTTACAAGGTCTATGGCTACACCTTC. This encodes CASSYKVYGYTF.

V and J are TRBV6-2 or TRBV6-3 and TRBJ2-7, with D possibly TRBD1 on 5 matching bases. The germline V gene encodes CDR1 MNHEY and CDR2 SVGEGT. Deletions cut 2 bases from V and 1 base from J, with 12 bases between. There are 15 residues in the CDR3. The CDR3 loop is CASSYAGQNSYEQYF. CDR3 nucleotides: TGTGCCAGCAGTTACGCAGGGCAGAATTCCTACGAGCAGTACTTC.

The chain links TRBV7-9 to TRBJ2-2; D is undetermined. This CDR3 contains 15 residues. Trimming left V 1 base short and J 3 bases short, with 9 bases between. Germline CDR1 is SEHNR and CDR2 is FQNEAQ (reference sequence). CDR3 sequence (DNA): TGTGCCAGCAGCTTAGGGGTTGGGGACACCGGGGAGCTGTTTTTT. It yields the protein CASSLGVGDTGELFF.

V is TRBV3-1 (or the pseudogene TRBV3-2) and J is TRBJ2-3, with 9 positions matching TRBD2. The CDR3 spans 17 residues. After removal of 0 bases from V and 4 bases from J, the junction contained 8 bases not matched to a gene. The germline V gene encodes CDR1 LGHDT and CDR2 YNNKEL (reference sequence). CDR3 in DNA: TGTGCCAGCAGCCAAGATAAGGGCGGGGGGGCCGCAGATACGCAGTATTTT. Amino acid sequence: CASSQDKGGGAADTQYF.

In DNA, the CDR3 is TGCGCCAGCAGCTTGGACAGGGACCAGCCCCAGCATTTT. Translation gives CASSLDRDQPQHF. V is TRBV5-1 and J is TRBJ1-5; possible D gene TRBD1, 6 bases. Trimming took off 0 bases at V and 7 bases at J, with 8 bases between the two ends. The germline CDR1 and CDR2 sequences are SGHRS and YFSETQ. This CDR3 has 13 amino acids.